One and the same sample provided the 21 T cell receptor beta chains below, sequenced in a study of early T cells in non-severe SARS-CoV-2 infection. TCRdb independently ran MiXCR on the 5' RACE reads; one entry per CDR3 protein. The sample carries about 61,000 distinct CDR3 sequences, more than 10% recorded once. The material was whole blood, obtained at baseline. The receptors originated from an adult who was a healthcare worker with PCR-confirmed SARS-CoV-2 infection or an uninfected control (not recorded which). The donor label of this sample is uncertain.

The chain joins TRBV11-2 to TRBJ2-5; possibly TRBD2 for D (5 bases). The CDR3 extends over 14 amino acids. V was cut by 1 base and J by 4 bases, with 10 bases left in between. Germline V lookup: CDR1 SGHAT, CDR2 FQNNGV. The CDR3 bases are TGTGCCAGCAGCTTAGGCGGGTTTCCAGAGACCCAGTACTTC. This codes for CASSLGGFPETQYF.

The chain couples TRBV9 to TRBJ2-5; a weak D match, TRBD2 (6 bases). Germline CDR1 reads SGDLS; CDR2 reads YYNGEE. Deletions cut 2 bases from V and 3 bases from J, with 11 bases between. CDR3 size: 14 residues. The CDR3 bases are TGTGCCAGCAGCGTTAGGAGGGGAAAAGAGACCCAGTACTTC. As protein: CASSVRRGKETQYF. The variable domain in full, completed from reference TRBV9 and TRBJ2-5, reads DSGVTQTPKHLITATGQRVTLRCSPRSGDLSVYWYQQSLDQGLQFLIQYYNGEERAKGNILERFSAQQFPDLHSELNLSSLELGDSALYFCASSVRRGKETQYFGPGTRLLVL.

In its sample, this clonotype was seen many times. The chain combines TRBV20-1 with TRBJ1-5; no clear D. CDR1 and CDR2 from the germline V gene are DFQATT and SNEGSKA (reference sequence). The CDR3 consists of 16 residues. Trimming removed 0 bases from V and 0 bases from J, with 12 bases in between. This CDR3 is CSARELGAYSNQPQHF. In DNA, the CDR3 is TGCAGTGCTAGAGAATTAGGAGCCTATAGCAATCAGCCCCAGCATTTT.

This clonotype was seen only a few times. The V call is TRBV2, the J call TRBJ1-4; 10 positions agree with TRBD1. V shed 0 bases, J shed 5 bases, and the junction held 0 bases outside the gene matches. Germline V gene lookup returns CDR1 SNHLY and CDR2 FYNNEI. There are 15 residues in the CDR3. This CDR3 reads CASSEAGQGNEKLFF. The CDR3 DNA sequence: TGTGCCAGCAGTGAAGCGGGACAGGGGAATGAAAAACTGTTTTTT.

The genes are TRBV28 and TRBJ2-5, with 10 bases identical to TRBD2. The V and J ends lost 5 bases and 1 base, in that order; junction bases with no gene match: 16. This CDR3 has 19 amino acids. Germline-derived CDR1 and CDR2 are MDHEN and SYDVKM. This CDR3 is CASSHTTWVASGGQETQYF. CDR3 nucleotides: TGTGCCAGCAGTCATACAACGTGGGTCGCTAGCGGGGGCCAAGAGACCCAGTACTTC.

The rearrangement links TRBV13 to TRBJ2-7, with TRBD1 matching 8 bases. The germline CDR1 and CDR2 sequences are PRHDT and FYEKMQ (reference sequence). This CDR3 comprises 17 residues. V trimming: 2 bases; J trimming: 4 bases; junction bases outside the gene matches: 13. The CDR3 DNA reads TGTGCCAGCAGCTTACGAGGACAGGGCCCCCTCCTTTACGAGCAGTACGTC. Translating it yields CASSLRGQGPLLYEQYV.

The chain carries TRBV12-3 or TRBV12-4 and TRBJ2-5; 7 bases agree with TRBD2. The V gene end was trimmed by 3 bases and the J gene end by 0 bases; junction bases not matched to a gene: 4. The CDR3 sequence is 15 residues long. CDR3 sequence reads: CASSFSRGYQETQYF. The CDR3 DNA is TGTGCCAGCAGTTTCTCGCGGGGGTACCAAGAGACCCAGTACTTC.

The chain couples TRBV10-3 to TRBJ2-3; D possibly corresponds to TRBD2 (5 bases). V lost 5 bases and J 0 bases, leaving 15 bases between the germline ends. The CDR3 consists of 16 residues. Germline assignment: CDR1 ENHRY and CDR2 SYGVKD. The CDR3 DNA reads TGTGCCATCAGTACGGACTGGAGTACTAGCACAGATACGCAGTATTTT. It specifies CAISTDWSTSTDTQYF.

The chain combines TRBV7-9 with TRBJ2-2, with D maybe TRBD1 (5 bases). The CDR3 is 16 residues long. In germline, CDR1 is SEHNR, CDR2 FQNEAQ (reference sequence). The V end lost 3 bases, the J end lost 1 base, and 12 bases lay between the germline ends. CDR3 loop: CASSFSMTVNTGELFF. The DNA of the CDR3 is TGTGCCAGCAGCTTTAGTATGACAGTGAACACCGGGGAGCTGTTTTTT.

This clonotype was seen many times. The CDR3 DNA follows: TGTGCCAGCAGTTACTCGACAGGGTTGGCCGGGGAGCTGTTTTTT. This encodes CASSYSTGLAGELFF. The chain carries TRBV6-6 and TRBJ2-2, with 7 bases identical to TRBD1. The CDR3 runs to 15 residues. CDR1 MNHNY and CDR2 SVGAGI come from the germline V gene (reference sequence). V dropped 0 bases and J dropped 6; count of bases not matched to a gene: 4.

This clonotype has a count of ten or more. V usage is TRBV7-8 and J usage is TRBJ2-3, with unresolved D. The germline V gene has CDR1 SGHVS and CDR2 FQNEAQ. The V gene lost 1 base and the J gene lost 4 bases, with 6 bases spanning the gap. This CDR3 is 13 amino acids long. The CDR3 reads CASSLDRADTQYF. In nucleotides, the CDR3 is TGTGCCAGCAGCTTAGACCGAGCAGATACGCAGTATTTT. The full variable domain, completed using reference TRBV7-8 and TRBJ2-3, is GAGVSQSPRYKVAKRGQDVALRCDPISGHVSLFWYQQALGQGPEFLTYFQNEAQLDKSGLPSDRFFAERPEGSVSTLKIQRTQQEDSAVYLCASSLDRADTQYFGPGTRLTVL.

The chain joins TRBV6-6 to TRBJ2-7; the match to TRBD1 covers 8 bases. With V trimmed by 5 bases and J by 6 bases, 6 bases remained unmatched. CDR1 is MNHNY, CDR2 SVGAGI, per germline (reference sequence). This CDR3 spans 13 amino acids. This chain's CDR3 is CASSQWTGTEQYV. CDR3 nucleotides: TGTGCCAGCAGTCAATGGACAGGGACCGAGCAGTACGTC.

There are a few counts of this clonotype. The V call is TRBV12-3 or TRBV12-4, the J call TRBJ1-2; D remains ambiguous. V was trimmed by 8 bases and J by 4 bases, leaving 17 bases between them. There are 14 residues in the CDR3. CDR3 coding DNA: TGTGCCAGCGGAAACCTAGAGTACGGCTATGGCTACACCTTC. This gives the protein CASGNLEYGYGYTF.

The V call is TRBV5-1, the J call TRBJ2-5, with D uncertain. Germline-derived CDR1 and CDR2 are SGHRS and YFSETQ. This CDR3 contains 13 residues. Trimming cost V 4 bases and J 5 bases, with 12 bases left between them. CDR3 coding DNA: TGCGCCAGCAGCCTGCTCTCGGTGGAGACCCAGTACTTC. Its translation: CASSLLSVETQYF.

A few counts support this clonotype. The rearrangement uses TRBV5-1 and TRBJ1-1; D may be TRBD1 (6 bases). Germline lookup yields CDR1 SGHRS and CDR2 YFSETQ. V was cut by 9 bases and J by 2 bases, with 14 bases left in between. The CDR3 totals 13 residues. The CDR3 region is CATSTGPNTEAFF. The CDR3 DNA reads TGCGCCACCTCGACAGGCCCCAACACTGAAGCTTTCTTT.

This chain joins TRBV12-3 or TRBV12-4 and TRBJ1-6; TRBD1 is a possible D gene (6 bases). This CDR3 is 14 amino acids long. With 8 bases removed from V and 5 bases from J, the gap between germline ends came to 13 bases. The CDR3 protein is CASPSDSNNSPLHF. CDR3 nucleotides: TGTGCCAGCCCCTCGGACAGCAATAATTCACCCCTCCACTTT.

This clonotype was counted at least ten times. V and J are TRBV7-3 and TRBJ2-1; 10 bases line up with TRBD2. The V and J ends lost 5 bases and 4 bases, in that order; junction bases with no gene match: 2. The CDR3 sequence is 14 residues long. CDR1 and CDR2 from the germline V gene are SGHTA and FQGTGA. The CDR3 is CASSPGLAYNEQFF. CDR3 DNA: TGTGCCAGCAGCCCGGGACTAGCGTACAATGAGCAGTTCTTC.

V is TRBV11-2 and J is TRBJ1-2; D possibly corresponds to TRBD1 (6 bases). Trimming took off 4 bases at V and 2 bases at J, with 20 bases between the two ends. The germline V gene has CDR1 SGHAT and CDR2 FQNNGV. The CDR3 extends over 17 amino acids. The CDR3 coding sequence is TGTGCCAGCAGCTCTCCCGAACCTACAGGGATCAACTATGGCTACACCTTC. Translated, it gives CASSSPEPTGINYGYTF.

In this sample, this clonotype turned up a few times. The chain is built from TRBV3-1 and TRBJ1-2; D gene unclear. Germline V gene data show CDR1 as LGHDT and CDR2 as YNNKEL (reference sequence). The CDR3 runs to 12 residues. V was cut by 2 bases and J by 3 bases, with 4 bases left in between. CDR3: CASSQRDYGYTF. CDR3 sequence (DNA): TGTGCCAGCAGCCAACGGGACTATGGCTACACCTTC. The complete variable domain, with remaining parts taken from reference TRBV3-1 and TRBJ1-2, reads DTAVSQTPKYLVTQMGNDKSIKCEQNLGHDTMYWYKQDSKKFLKIMFSYNNKELIINETVPNRFSPKSPDKAHLNLHINSLELGDSAVYFCASSQRDYGYTFGSGTRLTVV.

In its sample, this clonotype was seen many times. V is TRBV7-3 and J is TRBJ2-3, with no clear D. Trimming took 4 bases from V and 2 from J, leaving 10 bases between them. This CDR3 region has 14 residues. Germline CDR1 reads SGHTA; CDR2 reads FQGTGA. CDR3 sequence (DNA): TGTGCCAGCAGCTCCTCGGTAACCACAGATACGCAGTATTTT. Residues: CASSSSVTTDTQYF. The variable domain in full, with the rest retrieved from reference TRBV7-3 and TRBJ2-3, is GAGVSQTPSNKVTEKGKYVELRCDPISGHTALYWYRQSLGQGPEFLIYFQGTGAADDSGLPNDRFFAVRPEGSVSTLKIQRTERGDSAVYLCASSSSVTTDTQYFGPGTRLTVL.

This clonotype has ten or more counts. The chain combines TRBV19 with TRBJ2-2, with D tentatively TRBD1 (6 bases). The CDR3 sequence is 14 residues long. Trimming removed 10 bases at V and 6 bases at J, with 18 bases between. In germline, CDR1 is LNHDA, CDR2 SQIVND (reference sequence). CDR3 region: CATNDRSRAGELFF. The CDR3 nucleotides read TGTGCCACTAACGACAGGTCCAGAGCCGGGGAGCTGTTTTTT.